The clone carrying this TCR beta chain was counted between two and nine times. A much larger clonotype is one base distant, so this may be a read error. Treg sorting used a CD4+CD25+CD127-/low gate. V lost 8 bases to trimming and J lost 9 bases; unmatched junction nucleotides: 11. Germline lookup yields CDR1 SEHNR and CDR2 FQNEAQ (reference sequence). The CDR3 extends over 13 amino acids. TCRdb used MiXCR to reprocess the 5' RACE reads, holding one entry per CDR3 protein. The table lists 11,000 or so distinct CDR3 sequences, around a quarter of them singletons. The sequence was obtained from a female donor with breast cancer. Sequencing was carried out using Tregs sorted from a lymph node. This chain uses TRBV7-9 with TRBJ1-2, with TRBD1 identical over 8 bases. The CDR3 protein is CASGGQGARSYTF. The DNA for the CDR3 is TGTGCCAGCGGTGGGCAGGGGGCCCGCAGCTACACCTTC.